The 23 T cell receptor beta chains reported below all come from one sample, sequenced in a study of blood T cells in healthy people across ages. A sample-barcoded 5' primer and a J-beta primer mix were used in a second PCR of roughly 7 to 12 cycles. TCRdb passed the 5' RACE reads through MiXCR, listing each CDR3 protein once. Seen here are about 830,000 distinct CDR3 sequences, approximately 67% observed once, and the top ten hold 28%. The sequencing sample was made of blood. These receptors were obtained from a man aged 30-40 years in good health.

This clonotype showed up just a few times. The V and J genes are TRBV29-1 and TRBJ2-1; possibly TRBD2 for D (6 bases). Trimming cost V 4 bases and J 4 bases, with 14 bases left between them. The CDR3 covers 14 residues. In germline, CDR1 is SQVTM, CDR2 ANQGSEA. The DNA of the CDR3 is TGCAGCGTTGTTGGCCTACGGGGGTACAATGAGCAGTTCTTC. Protein product: CSVVGLRGYNEQFF.

V usage is TRBV28 and J usage is TRBJ2-2; possible D gene TRBD2, 6 bases. The CDR3 has 16 residues. Germline CDR1 MDHEN, CDR2 SYDVKM. V gave up 7 bases and J gave up 3 bases, with 18 bases separating them. Written as DNA, the CDR3 is TGTGCCAGCAACTATCTCGGGCGGGGCGACACCGGGGAGCTGTTTTTT. It specifies CASNYLGRGDTGELFF.

This chain links TRBV12-3 or TRBV12-4 with TRBJ2-1, with unresolved D. Judging by the DNA end, TRBJ2-7 fits better; the J call may be wrong. This CDR3 contains 12 residues. The CDR3 reads CASHRGYNEQYF. The CDR3 bases are TGTGCCAGCCACAGAGGCTACAATGAGCAGTACTTC.

The chain joins TRBV29-1 to TRBJ2-5, with 9 bases matching TRBD1. The last part of the DNA fits TRBJ2-7 better; the J call may be wrong. This CDR3 comprises 13 residues. Per germline, CDR1 SQVTM and CDR2 ANQGSEA. CDR3 amino acids: CSVEVTGGYEQYF. The CDR3 nucleotides read TGCAGCGTTGAGGTGACAGGGGGCTACGAGCAGTACTTC.

This sequence joins TRBV5-1 and TRBJ2-2; D call uncertain. CDR3 length: 11 residues. Germline loops: CDR1 SGHRS, CDR2 YFSETQ. The V end lost 2 bases, the J end lost 8 bases, and 4 bases lay between the germline ends. CDR3 protein: CASSLRGELFF. The CDR3 nucleotides read TGCGCCAGCAGCTTACGGGGGGAGCTGTTTTTT.

This clonotype has at least ten counts. V and J are TRBV20-1 and TRBJ2-6; D is perhaps TRBD1 (6 bases). The CDR3 has 16 amino acids. Trimming took off 5 bases at V and 2 bases at J, with 16 bases between the two ends. CDR1 is DFQATT and CDR2 is SNEGSKA in the germline V gene (reference sequence). CDR3 amino acids: CSAQKGVPPGANVLTF. DNA of the CDR3: TGCAGTGCTCAGAAGGGGGTCCCCCCTGGGGCCAACGTCCTGACTTTC.

The genes are TRBV28 and TRBJ2-5, with a possible D match to TRBD1 (6 bases). The J call is uncertain, as TRBJ2-7 better fits the DNA end. The CDR3 consists of 13 residues. From germline, CDR1 is MDHEN and CDR2 SYDVKM. CDR3 loop: CASTRTESIEQYF. The CDR3 DNA follows: TGTGCCAGCACAAGGACAGAATCCATCGAGCAGTACTTC.

The DNA for the CDR3 is TGTGCCAGCAAAACGGGAGCATACAATGAGCAGTTCTTC. Its protein product is CASKTGAYNEQFF. The J gene is TRBJ2-1, the V gene TRBV6-2 or TRBV6-3, with a tentative D call TRBD2 (6 bases). The CDR3 has 13 amino acids. Trimming left V 7 bases short and J 4 bases short, with 11 bases between. CDR1 and CDR2 (germline): MNHEY, SVGEGT.

CDR3 loop: CSARGQGGNQPQHF. For the CDR3, the DNA is TGCAGTGCTAGGGGCCAGGGTGGGAATCAGCCCCAGCATTTT. J is TRBJ1-5 and V is TRBV20-1; D is possibly TRBD1 (5 bases). V was trimmed by 3 bases and J by 4 bases, leaving 13 bases between them. CDR3 size: 14 residues. The germline gives CDR1 DFQATT, CDR2 SNEGSKA (reference sequence).

The J gene is TRBJ2-6, the V gene TRBV20-1; unclear D gene. The CDR3 consists of 14 residues. CDR1 and CDR2 from the germline V gene are DFQATT and SNEGSKA (reference sequence). The V gene lost 1 base and the J gene lost 2 bases, with 6 bases spanning the gap. The DNA for the CDR3 is TGCAGTGCTAGAGGAGGCACTGGGGCCAACGTCCTGACTTTC. It is translated as CSARGGTGANVLTF.

The gene calls are TRBV7-9 and TRBJ2-4; 8 nucleotides line up with TRBD2. The CDR3 is 16 amino acids. From germline, CDR1 is SEHNR and CDR2 FQNEAQ (reference sequence). Losses at the gene ends were 7 bases for V and 6 bases for J; bases not matched to a gene: 14. The CDR3, as DNA: TGTGCCAGCACCCTGATAACCCGGGAGGGTTTAAACATTCAGTACTTC. Its translation is CASTLITREGLNIQYF. The whole variable domain, remainder taken from reference TRBV7-9 and TRBJ2-4, is DTGVSQNPRHKITKRGQNVTFRCDPISEHNRLYWYRQTLGQGPEFLTYFQNEAQLEKSRLLSDRFSAERPKGSFSTLEIQRTEQGDSAMYLCASTLITREGLNIQYFGAGTRLSVL.

The V call is TRBV2, the J call TRBJ2-3, with D tentatively TRBD1 (5 bases). V shed 4 bases and J shed 8 bases, with 16 bases lying between them. The CDR3 runs 14 residues. CDR1 and CDR2 (germline): SNHLY, FYNNEI. The CDR3 is CASSASGRRGTQYF. The CDR3 nucleotides read TGTGCCAGCAGTGCATCGGGTCGAAGGGGTACGCAGTATTTT.

The chain carries TRBV28 and TRBJ1-5; no reliable D call. V was trimmed by 4 bases and J by 5 bases, leaving 15 bases between them. The CDR3 has 15 residues. Germline lookup yields CDR1 MDHEN and CDR2 SYDVKM. The CDR3 sequence is CASSSGRTKDQPQHF. CDR3 nucleotides: TGTGCCAGCAGTTCAGGCCGTACAAAAGATCAGCCCCAGCATTTT.

The chain employs TRBV9 and TRBJ2-3; the D gene is possibly TRBD2 (5 bases). The CDR3 is made up of 14 amino acids. V was clipped by 7 bases and J by 2 bases, with 14 bases between them. CDR1 is SGDLS, CDR2 YYNGEE, per germline. The DNA for the CDR3 is TGTGCCAGCGGGGAACGGGGAGTCACAGATACGCAGTATTTT. Its translation is CASGERGVTDTQYF. Filled out from reference TRBV9 and TRBJ2-3, the complete variable domain reads DSGVTQTPKHLITATGQRVTLRCSPRSGDLSVYWYQQSLDQGLQFLIQYYNGEERAKGNILERFSAQQFPDLHSELNLSSLELGDSALYFCASGERGVTDTQYFGPGTRLTVL.

This clonotype came up a few times. The chain is built from TRBV4-3 and TRBJ2-3; 8 bases match TRBD1. Germline values: CDR1 LGHNA, CDR2 YSLEER. V was pared by 3 bases and J by 6 bases, with 14 bases of the junction left unmatched. This CDR3 region has 17 residues. CDR3 sequence reads: CASSQEAPGQGMDTQYF. CDR3 coding DNA: TGCGCCAGCAGCCAGGAGGCCCCAGGACAGGGAATGGATACGCAGTATTTT.

J is TRBJ1-1 and V is TRBV6-6; D is undetermined. In germline, CDR1 is MNHNY, CDR2 SVGAGI (reference sequence). Deletions cut 2 bases from V and 1 base from J, with 11 bases between. The CDR3 runs to 15 residues. The CDR3, as DNA: TGTGCCAGCAGTTACATTGGGTCCTCGAACACTGAAGCTTTCTTT. This codes for CASSYIGSSNTEAFF.

The rearrangement uses TRBV7-2 and TRBJ2-3; D may be TRBD2 (6 bases). V was shortened by 1 base and J by 3 bases, with 11 bases between the two germline ends. This CDR3 is built from 15 residues. The germline gives CDR1 SGHTA, CDR2 FQGNSA. Here the CDR3 reads CASSLDGAGTDTQYF. CDR3 in DNA: TGTGCCAGCAGCTTAGATGGGGCGGGGACAGATACGCAGTATTTT.

This sequence joins TRBV15 and TRBJ2-7; D tentatively reads TRBD1 or TRBD2 (6 bases each). This CDR3 region has 15 residues. Germline lookup yields CDR1 LNHNV and CDR2 YYDKDF (reference sequence). Trimming cost V 3 bases and J 5 bases, with 17 bases left between them. Here the CDR3 reads CATSRGKGGIDEQYF. CDR3 in DNA: TGTGCCACCAGCAGGGGAAAGGGGGGTATCGACGAGCAGTACTTC.

CDR3 bases: TGTGCCAGCAGCTTAGGGTTGCCTAACACTGAAGCTTTCTTT. Translated, it gives CASSLGLPNTEAFF. The chain joins TRBV11-2 to TRBJ1-1; D unresolved. The CDR3 has 14 residues. The V gene's germline CDR1 is SGHAT and CDR2 FQNNGV. V was pared by 1 base and J by 2 bases, with 8 bases between.

The chain combines TRBV18 with TRBJ1-2; no reliable D call. Germline CDR1 is KGHSH and CDR2 is LQKENI. This CDR3 has 17 residues. Trimming cost V 4 bases and J 0 bases, with 18 bases left between them. CDR3: CASSQAQRIYSNYGYTF. In nucleotides, the CDR3 is TGTGCCAGCTCACAGGCCCAAAGGATCTATTCTAACTATGGCTACACCTTC.

Remarks on this clonotype: A much larger clone lies one base from this, so it may be a read error. The J gene is TRBJ2-5, the V gene TRBV28; 7 positions match TRBD1. V lost 6 bases and J lost 2; bases outside the gene matches: 0. This CDR3 has 12 amino acids. The germline V gene encodes CDR1 MDHEN and CDR2 SYDVKM. In DNA form, the CDR3 reads TGTGCCAGCAGGGGACAGCAAGAGACCCAGTACTTC. Protein product: CASRGQQETQYF.

To note about this clonotype: This may be a read error, as it is one base from a much larger clone. The rearrangement links TRBV3-1 to TRBJ2-6, with D perhaps assigned TRBD1 or TRBD2 (5 bases each). Germline CDR1 and CDR2: LGHDT and YNNKEL (reference sequence). CDR3 length: 15 amino acids. CDR3 bases: TGTGCCAGCAGCCAAGATGCGAGAGGGGCCAACGTCCCGACTTTC. It encodes CASSQDARGANVPTF.

V usage is TRBV5-5 and J usage is TRBJ1-1; 7 nucleotides agree with TRBD1. Trimming at V came to 4 bases and at J to 1 base, leaving 10 bases not matched to a gene. CDR1 and CDR2 (germline): SGHKS, YYEKEE (reference sequence). This CDR3 has 16 residues. In DNA form, the CDR3 reads TGTGCCAGCAGCCCAGTGCAGGGGGGCTGGAACACTGAAGCTTTCTTT. This encodes CASSPVQGGWNTEAFF.